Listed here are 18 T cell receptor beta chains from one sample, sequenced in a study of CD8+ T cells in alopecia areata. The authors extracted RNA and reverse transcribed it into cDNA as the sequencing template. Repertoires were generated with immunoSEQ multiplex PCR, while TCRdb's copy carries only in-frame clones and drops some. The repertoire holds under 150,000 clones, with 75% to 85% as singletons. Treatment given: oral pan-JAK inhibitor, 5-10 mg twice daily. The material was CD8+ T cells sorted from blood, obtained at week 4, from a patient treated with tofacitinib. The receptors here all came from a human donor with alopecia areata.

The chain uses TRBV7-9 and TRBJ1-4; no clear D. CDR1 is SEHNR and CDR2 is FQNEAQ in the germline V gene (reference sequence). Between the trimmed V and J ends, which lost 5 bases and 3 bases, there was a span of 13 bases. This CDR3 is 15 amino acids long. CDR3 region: CASSLRSSANEKLFF. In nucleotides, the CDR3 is TGTGCCAGCAGCCTCCGCTCTTCAGCTAATGAAAAACTGTTTTTT.

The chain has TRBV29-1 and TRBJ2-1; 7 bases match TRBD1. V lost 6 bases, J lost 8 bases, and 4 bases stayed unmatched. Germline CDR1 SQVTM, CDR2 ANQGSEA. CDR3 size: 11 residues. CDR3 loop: CSVPRGYEQFF. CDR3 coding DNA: TGCAGCGTCCCCAGGGGGTATGAGCAGTTCTTC.

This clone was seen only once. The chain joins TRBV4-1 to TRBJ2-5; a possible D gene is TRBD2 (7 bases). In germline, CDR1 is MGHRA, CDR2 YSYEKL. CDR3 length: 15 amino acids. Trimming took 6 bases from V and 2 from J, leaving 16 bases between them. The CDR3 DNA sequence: TGCGCCAGCAGGAAGGTGGGGGGGCGACAAGAGACCCAGTACTTC. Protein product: CASRKVGGRQETQYF.

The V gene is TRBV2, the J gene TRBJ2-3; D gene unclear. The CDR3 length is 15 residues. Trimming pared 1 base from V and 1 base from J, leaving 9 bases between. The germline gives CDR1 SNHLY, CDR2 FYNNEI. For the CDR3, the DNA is TGTGCCAGCAGTGAAGTCCCCCTGGGCACAGATACGCAGTATTTT. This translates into CASSEVPLGTDTQYF.

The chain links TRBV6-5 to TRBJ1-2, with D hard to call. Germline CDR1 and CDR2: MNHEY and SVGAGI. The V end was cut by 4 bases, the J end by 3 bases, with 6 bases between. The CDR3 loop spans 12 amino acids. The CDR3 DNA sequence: TGTGCCAGCAGTTCTATTGACTATGGCTACACCTTC. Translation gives CASSSIDYGYTF.

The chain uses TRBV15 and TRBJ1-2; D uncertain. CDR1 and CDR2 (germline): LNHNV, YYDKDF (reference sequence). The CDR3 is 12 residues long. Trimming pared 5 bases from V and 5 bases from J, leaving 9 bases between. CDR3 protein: CATSPDKYGYTF. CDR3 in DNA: TGTGCCACCAGCCCTGACAAGTATGGCTACACCTTC.

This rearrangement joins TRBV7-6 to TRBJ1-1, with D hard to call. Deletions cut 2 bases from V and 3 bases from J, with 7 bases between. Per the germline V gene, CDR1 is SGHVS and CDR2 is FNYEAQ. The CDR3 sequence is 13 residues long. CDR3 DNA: TGTGCCAGCAGCTTAAGGCGGGACACTGAAGCTTTCTTT. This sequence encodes CASSLRRDTEAFF.

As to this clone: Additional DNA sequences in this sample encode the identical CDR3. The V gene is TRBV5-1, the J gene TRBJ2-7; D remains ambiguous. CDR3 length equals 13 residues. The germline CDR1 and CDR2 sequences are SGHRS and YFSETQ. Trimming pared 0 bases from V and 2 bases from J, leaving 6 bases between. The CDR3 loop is CASSLGPTYEQYF. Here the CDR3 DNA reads TGCGCCAGCAGCTTGGGGCCCACCTACGAGCAGTACTTC.

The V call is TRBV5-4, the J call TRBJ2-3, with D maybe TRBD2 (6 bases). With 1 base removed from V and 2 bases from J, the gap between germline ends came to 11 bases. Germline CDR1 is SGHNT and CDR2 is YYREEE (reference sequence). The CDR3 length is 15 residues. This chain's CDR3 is CASSLYPGDTDTQYF. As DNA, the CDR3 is TGTGCCAGCAGCTTGTACCCGGGGGACACAGATACGCAGTATTTT. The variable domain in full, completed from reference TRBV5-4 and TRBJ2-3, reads ETGVTQSPTHLIKTRGQQVTLRCSSQSGHNTVSWYQQALGQGPQFIFQYYREEENGRGNFPPRFSGLQFPNYSSELNVNALELDDSALYLCASSLYPGDTDTQYFGPGTRLTVL.

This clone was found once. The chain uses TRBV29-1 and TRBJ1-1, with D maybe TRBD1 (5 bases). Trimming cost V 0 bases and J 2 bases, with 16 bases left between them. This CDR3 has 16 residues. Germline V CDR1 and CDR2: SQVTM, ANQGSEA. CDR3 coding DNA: TGCAGCGTTGAAGACCGAGGGGAAAATCGAAACACTGAAGCTTTCTTT. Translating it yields CSVEDRGENRNTEAFF.

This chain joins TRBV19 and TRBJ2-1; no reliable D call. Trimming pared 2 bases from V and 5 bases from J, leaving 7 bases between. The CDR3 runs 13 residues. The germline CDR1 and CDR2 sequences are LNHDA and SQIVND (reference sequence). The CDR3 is CASSILANNEQFF. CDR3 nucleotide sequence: TGTGCCAGTAGTATATTGGCCAACAATGAGCAGTTCTTC.

The CDR3 bases are TGTGCCAGCAGTCCTCCCCCCGGGACAGGGACGGAGTGGAATGAGCAGTTCTTC. Translation gives CASSPPPGTGTEWNEQFF. The chain has TRBV2 and TRBJ2-1; 9 nucleotides line up with TRBD1. Germline V gene lookup returns CDR1 SNHLY and CDR2 FYNNEI. The CDR3 has 18 amino acids. V lost 5 bases to trimming and J lost 7 bases; unmatched junction nucleotides: 18.

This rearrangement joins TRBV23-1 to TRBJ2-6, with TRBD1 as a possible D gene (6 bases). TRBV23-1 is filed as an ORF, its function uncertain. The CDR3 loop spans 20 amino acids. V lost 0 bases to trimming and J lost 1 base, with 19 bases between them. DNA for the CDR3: TGCGCCAGCAGTCAATCGAATGGGACAAATTGGATGTCTGGGGCCAACGTCCTGACTTTC. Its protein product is CASSQSNGTNWMSGANVLTF.

CDR3 in amino acids: CASSLTVGNTEAFF. CDR3 nucleotide sequence: TGTGCCAGCAGCTTAACGGTTGGAAACACTGAAGCTTTCTTT. The V call is TRBV7-9, the J call TRBJ1-1; D gene unclear. The CDR3 totals 14 residues. Per germline, CDR1 SEHNR and CDR2 FQNEAQ (reference sequence). Trimming shortened V by 2 bases and J by 2 bases, and 9 bases separated the two germline ends.

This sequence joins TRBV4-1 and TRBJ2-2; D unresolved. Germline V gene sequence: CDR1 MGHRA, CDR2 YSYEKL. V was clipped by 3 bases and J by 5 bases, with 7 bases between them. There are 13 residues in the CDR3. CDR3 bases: TGCGCCAGCAGCCAGCCCGGGACCGGGGAGCTGTTTTTT. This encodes CASSQPGTGELFF.

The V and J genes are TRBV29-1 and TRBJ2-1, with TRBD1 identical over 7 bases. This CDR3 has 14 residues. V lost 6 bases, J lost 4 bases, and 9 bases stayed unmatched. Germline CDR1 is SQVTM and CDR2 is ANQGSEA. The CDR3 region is CSVMTGRSYNEQFF. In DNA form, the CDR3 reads TGCAGCGTGATGACAGGGCGTAGTTACAATGAGCAGTTCTTC.

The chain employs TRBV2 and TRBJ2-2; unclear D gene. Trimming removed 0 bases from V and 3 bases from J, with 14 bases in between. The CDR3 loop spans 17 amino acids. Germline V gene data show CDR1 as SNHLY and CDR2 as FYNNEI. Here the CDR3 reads CASSEAPVSLYTGELFF. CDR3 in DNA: TGTGCCAGCAGTGAAGCTCCCGTGAGTCTTTACACCGGGGAGCTGTTTTTT.

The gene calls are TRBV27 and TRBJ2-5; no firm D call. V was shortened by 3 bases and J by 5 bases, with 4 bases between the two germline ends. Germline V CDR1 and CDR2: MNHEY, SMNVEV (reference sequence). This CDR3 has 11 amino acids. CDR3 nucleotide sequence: TGTGCCAGCAGTTTTAAGGAGACCCAGTACTTC. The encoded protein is CASSFKETQYF.